This TCR beta chain appears in the sequencing data of a study of OX40 agonist ivuxolimab in advanced cancers. Regarding the study as a whole: There was clonal expansion of CD4+ and CD8+ blood T cells by week 6 at 0.1 to 3.0 mg/kg.

In regard to this clone: Its target is not known.

Libraries were prepared by immunoSEQ multiplex PCR; TCRdb keeps only in-frame clonotypes and omits some of them. Of tens of thousands of clones listed, around 86% were seen once; the top ten hold 0.65% to 0.9%. Trimming stripped 11 bases from V and 6 bases from J, with 11 bases between. Germline CDR1 is ENHRY and CDR2 is SYGVKD. The CDR3 loop spans 10 amino acids. Exclusion of a patient followed from autoimmune disease history or systemic immunosuppression. This TCR was sampled from an adult with an advanced solid tumor such as melanoma, head and neck, liver or kidney cancer. The rearrangement joins TRBV10-3 to TRBJ2-7; maybe TRBD1 (6 bases). The material was CD4+ or CD8+ T cells sorted from blood, obtained in a trial of the OX40 agonist ivuxolimab. In DNA, the CDR3 is TGTGCCGCCAGGGGCGCCGAGCAGTACTTC. It translates to CAARGAEQYF.